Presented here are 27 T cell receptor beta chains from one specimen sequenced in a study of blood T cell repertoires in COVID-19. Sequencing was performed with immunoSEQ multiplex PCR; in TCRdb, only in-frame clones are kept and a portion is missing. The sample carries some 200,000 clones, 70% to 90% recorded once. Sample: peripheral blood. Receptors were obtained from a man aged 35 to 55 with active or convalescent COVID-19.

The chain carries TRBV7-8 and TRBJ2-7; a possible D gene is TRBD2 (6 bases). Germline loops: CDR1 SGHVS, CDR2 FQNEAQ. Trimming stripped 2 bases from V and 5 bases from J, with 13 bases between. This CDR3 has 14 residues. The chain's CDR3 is CASSLTGGPNEQYF. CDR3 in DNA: TGTGCCAGCAGCTTAACCGGGGGTCCCAACGAGCAGTACTTC.

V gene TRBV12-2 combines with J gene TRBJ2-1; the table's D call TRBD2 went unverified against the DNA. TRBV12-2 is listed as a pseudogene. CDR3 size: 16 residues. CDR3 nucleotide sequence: TGTGCAAGTCGCTTAGTACTGCGGGAGATTTACAATGAGCAGTTCTTC. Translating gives CASRLVLREIYNEQFF.

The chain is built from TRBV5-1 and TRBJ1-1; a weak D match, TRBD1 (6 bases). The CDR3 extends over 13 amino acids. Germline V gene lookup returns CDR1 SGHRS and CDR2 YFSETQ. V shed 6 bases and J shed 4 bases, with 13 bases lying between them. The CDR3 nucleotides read TGCGCCAGCAATTATCAGGGGAGCACTGAAGCTTTCTTT. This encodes CASNYQGSTEAFF. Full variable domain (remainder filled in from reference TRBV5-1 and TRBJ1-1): KAGVTQTPRYLIKTRGQQVTLSCSPISGHRSVSWYQQTPGQGLQFLFEYFSETQRNKGNFPGRFSGRQFSNSRSEMNVSTLELGDSALYLCASNYQGSTEAFFGQGTRLTVV.

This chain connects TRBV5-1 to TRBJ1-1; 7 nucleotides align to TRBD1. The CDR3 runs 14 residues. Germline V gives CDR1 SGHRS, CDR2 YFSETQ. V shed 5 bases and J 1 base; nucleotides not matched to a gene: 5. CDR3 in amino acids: CASRSGQSNTEAFF. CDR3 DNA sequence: TGCGCCAGCAGGTCGGGACAGTCGAACACTGAAGCTTTCTTT.

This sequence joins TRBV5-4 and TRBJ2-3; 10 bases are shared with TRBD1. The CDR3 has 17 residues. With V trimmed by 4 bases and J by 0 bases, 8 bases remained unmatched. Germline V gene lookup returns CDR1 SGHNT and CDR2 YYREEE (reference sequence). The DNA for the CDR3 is TGTGCCAGCAGCCCGCCAGACAGGGGGCGGAGCACAGATACGCAGTATTTT. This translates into CASSPPDRGRSTDTQYF.

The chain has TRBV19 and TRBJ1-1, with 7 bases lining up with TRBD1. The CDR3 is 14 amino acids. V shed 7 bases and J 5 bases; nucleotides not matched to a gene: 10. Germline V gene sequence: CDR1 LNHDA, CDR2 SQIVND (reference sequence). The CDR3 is CASKWKGARTEAFF. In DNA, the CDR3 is TGTGCCAGTAAGTGGAAGGGGGCGCGGACTGAAGCTTTCTTT.

The chain's CDR3 is CASLLRGRVQPQHF. The CDR3 nucleotides read TGTGCCAGCCTCTTACGTGGCAGGGTTCAGCCCCAGCATTTT. The chain employs TRBV28 and TRBJ1-5, with a weak D call TRBD1 (5 bases). The V gene lost 8 bases and the J gene lost 6 bases, with 17 bases spanning the gap. In germline, CDR1 is MDHEN, CDR2 SYDVKM. The CDR3 runs 14 residues.

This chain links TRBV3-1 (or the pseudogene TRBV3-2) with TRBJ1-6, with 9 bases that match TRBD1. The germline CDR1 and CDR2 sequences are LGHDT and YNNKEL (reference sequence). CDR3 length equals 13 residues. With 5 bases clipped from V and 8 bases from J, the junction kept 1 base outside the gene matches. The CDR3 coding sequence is TGTGCCAGCAGCGGGACAGGGTATTCACCCCTCCACTTT. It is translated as CASSGTGYSPLHF.

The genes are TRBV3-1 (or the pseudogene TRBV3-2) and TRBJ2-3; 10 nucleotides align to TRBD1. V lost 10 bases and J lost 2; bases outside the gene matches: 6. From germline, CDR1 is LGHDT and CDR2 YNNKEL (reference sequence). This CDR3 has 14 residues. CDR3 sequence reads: CATGGTGDTDTQYF. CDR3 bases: TGTGCCACCGGGGGGACAGGGGACACAGATACGCAGTATTTT.

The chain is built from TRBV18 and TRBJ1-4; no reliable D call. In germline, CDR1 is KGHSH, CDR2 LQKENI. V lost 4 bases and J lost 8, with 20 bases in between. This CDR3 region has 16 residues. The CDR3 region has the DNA TGTGCCAGCTCACTATTGCCAGGAAATTATGCGGAAAAACTGTTTTTT. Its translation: CASSLLPGNYAEKLFF.

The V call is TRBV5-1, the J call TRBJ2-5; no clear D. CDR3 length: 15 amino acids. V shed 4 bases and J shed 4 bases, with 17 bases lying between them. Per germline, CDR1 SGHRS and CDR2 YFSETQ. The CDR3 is CASSPEGAAPETQYF. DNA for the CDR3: TGCGCCAGCAGCCCCGAAGGCGCGGCCCCAGAGACCCAGTACTTC.

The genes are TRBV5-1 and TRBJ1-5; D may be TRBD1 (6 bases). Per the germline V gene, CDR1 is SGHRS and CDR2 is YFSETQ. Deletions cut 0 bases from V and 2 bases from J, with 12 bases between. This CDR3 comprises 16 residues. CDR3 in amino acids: CASSLAGDPGNQPQHF. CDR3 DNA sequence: TGCGCCAGCAGCTTGGCAGGGGATCCAGGCAATCAGCCCCAGCATTTT.

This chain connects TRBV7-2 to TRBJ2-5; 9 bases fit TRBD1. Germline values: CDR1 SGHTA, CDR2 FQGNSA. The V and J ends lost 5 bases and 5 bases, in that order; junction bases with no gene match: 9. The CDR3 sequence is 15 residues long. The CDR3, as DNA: TGTGCCAGCAGCCAGTGGGGGACAGGGAGGGAGACCCAGTACTTC. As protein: CASSQWGTGRETQYF.

CDR3 loop: CASSLFGGGNTEAFF. CDR3 nucleotides: TGTGCCAGCAGCTTATTTGGCGGGGGGAACACTGAAGCTTTCTTT. This rearrangement joins TRBV7-2 to TRBJ1-1, with a weak D call TRBD1 (5 bases). V shed 2 bases and J shed 1 base, with 11 bases lying between them. CDR1 is SGHTA, CDR2 FQGNSA, per germline. The CDR3 contains 15 residues.

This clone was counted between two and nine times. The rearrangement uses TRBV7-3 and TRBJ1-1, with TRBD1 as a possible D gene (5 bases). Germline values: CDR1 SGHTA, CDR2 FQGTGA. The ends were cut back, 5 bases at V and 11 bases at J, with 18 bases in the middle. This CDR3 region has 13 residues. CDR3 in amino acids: CASSLDGAGRAFF. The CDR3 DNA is TGTGCCAGCAGCCTGGATGGGGCCGGGCGGGCTTTCTTT.

The CDR3 loop is CASSQAARGQGVGNTIYF. The CDR3 coding sequence is TGCGCCAGCAGCCAAGCGGCGCGGGGACAGGGGGTAGGAAACACCATATATTTT. The V call is TRBV4-1, the J call TRBJ1-3, with 11 bases matching TRBD1. CDR1 is MGHRA and CDR2 is YSYEKL in the germline V gene. The CDR3 is made up of 18 amino acids. V gave up 1 base and J gave up 4 bases; unmatched junction bases: 9.

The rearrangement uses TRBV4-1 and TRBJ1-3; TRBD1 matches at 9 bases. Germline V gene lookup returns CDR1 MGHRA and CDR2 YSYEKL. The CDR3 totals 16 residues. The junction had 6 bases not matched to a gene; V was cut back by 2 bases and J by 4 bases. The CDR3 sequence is CASSQPWDRVGNTIYF. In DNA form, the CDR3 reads TGCGCCAGCAGCCAACCATGGGACAGGGTGGGAAACACCATATATTTT.

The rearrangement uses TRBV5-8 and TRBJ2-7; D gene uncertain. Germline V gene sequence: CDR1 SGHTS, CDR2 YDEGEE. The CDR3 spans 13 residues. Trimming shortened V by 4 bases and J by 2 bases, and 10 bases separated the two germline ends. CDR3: CASSARLTYEQYF. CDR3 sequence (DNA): TGTGCCAGCAGCGCGAGGTTAACCTACGAGCAGTACTTC.

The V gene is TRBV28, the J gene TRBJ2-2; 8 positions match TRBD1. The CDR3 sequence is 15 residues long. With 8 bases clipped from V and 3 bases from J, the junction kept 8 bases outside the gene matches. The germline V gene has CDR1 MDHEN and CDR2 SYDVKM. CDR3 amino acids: CASVGGQGHTGELFF. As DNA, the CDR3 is TGTGCCAGCGTAGGCGGACAGGGTCACACCGGGGAGCTGTTTTTT. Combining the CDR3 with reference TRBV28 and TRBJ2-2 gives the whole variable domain DVKVTQSSRYLVKRTGEKVFLECVQDMDHENMFWYRQDPGLGLRLIYFSYDVKMKEKGDIPEGYSVSREKKERFSLILESASTNQTSMYLCASVGGQGHTGELFFGEGSRLTVL.

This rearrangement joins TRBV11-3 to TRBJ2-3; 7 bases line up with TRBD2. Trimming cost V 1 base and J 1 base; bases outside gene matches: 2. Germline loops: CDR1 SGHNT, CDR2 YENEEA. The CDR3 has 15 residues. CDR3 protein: CASSLASGGTDTQYF. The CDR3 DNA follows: TGTGCCAGCAGCTTAGCTAGCGGTGGCACAGATACGCAGTATTTT.

This chain's CDR3 is CAIRAGESPLHF. The CDR3 nucleotides are TGTGCCATCAGGGCAGGGGAATCACCCCTCCACTTT. The chain joins TRBV10-3 to TRBJ1-6, with D perhaps TRBD1 (6 bases). Germline V gene sequence: CDR1 ENHRY, CDR2 SYGVKD. The V end was cut by 6 bases, the J end by 10 bases, with 10 bases between. The CDR3 totals 12 residues.

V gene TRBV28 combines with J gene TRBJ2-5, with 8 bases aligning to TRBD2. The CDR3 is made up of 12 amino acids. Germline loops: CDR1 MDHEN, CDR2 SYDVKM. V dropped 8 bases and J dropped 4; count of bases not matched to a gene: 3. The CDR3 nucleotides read TGTGCCAGCCTGGCGGGAGGAGAGACCCAGTACTTC. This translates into CASLAGGETQYF. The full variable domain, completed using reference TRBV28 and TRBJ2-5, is DVKVTQSSRYLVKRTGEKVFLECVQDMDHENMFWYRQDPGLGLRLIYFSYDVKMKEKGDIPEGYSVSREKKERFSLILESASTNQTSMYLCASLAGGETQYFGPGTRLLVL.

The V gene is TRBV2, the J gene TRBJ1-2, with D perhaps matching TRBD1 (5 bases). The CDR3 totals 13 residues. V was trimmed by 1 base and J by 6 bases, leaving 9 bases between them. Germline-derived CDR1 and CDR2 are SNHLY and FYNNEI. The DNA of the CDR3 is TGTGCCAGCAGTGAAGGGGGCGCAAATGGCTACACCTTC. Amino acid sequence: CASSEGGANGYTF.

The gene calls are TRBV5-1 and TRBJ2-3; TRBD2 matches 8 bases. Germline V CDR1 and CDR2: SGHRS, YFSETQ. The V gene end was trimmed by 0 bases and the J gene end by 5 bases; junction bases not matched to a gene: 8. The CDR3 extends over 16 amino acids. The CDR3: CASSLAGSGSLDTQYF. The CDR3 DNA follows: TGCGCCAGCAGCTTGGCCGGAAGCGGGAGTTTAGATACGCAGTATTTT.

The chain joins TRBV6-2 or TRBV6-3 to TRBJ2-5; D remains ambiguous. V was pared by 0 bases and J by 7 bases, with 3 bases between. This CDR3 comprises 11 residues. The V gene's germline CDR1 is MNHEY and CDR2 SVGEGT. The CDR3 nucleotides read TGTGCCAGCAGTTACTCCGTGACCCAGTACTTC. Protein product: CASSYSVTQYF.

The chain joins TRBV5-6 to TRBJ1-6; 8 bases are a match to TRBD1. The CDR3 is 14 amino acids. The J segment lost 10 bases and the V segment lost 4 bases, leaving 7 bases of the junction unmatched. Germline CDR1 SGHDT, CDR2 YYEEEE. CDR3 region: CASSRRQGNSPLHF. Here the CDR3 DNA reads TGTGCCAGCAGCAGGCGACAGGGGAACTCACCCCTCCACTTT.

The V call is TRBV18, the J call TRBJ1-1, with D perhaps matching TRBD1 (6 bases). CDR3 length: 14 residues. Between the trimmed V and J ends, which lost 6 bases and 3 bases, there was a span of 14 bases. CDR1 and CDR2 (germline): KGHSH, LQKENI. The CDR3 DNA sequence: TGTGCCAGCTCCCTACAGGGTGGAGACACTGAAGCTTTCTTT. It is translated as CASSLQGGDTEAFF.